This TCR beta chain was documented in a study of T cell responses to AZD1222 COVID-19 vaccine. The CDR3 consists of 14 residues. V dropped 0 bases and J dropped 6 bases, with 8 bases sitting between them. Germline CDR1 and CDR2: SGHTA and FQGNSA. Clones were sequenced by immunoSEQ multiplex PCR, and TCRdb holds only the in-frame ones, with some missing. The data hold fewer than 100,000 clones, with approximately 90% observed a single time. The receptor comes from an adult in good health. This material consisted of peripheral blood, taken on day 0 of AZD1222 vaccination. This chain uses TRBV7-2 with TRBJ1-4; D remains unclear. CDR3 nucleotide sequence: TGTGCCAGCAGCTTAGCTTCGGGAGATGAAAAACTGTTTTTT. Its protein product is CASSLASGDEKLFF.